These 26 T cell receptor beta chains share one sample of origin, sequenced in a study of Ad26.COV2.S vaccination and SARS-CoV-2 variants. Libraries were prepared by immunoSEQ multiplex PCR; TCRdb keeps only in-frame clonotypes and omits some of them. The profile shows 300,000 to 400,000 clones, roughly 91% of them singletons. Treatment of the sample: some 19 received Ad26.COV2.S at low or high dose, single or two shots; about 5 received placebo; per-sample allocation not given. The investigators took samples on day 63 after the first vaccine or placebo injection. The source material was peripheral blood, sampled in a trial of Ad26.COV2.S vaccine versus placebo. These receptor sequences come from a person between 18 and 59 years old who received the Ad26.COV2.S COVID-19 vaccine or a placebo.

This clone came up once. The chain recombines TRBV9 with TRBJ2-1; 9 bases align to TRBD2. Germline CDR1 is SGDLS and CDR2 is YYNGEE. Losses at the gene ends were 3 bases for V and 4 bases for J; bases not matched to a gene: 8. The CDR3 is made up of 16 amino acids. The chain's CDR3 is CASSAPISGGYNEQFF. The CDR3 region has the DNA TGTGCCAGCAGCGCCCCTATAAGCGGGGGGTACAATGAGCAGTTCTTC.

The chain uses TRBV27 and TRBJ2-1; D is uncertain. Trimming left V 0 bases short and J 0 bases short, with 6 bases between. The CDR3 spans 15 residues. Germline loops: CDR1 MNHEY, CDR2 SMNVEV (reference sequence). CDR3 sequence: CASSLSASSYNEQFF. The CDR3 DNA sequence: TGTGCCAGCAGTTTATCAGCGAGCTCCTACAATGAGCAGTTCTTC.

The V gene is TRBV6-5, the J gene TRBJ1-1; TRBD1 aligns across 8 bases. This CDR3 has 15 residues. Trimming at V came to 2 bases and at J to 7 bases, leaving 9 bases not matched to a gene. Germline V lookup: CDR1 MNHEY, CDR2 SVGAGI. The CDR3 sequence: CASSYHLPGQGEAFF. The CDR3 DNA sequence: TGTGCCAGCAGTTACCATCTTCCTGGACAGGGTGAAGCTTTCTTT.

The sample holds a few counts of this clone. The CDR3 reads CASSFPTGGRNQPQHF. Written as DNA, the CDR3 is TGTGCCAGCAGTTTCCCTACAGGGGGCCGCAATCAGCCCCAGCATTTT. This rearrangement joins TRBV27 to TRBJ1-5; 9 nucleotides line up with TRBD1. Trimming at V came to 3 bases and at J to 2 bases, leaving 5 bases not matched to a gene. Germline V gene lookup returns CDR1 MNHEY and CDR2 SMNVEV (reference sequence). The length of the CDR3 is 16 residues.

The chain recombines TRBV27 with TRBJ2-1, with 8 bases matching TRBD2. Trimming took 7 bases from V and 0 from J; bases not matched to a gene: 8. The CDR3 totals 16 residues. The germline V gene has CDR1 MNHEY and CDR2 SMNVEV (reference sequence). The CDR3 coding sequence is TGTGCCAGCATGCCCGGGGGGGCGAGCTCCTACAATGAGCAGTTCTTC. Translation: CASMPGGASSYNEQFF.

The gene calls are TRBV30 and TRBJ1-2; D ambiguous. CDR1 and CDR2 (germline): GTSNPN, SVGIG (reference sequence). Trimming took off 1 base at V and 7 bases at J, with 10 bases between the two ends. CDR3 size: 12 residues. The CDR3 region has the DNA TGTGCCTGGAGTGCGAGCGGGAGTGGCTACACCTTC. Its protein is CAWSASGSGYTF.

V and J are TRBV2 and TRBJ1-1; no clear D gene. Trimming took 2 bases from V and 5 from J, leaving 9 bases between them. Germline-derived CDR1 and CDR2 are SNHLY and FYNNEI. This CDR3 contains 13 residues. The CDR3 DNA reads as TGTGCCAGCAGTGAAATCGGGTTAACTGAAGCTTTCTTT. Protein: CASSEIGLTEAFF.

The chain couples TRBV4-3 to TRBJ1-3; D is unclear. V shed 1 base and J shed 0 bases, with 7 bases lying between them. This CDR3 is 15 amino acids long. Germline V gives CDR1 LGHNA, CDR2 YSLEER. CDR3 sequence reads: CASSQAVSSGNTIYF. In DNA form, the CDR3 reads TGCGCCAGCAGCCAAGCGGTTAGCTCTGGAAACACCATATATTTT.

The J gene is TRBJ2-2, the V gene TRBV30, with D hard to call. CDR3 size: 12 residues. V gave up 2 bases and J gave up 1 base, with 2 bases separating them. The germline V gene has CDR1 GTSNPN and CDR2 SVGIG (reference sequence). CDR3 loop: CAWSKNTGELFF. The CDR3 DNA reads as TGTGCCTGGAGTAAGAACACCGGGGAGCTGTTTTTT.

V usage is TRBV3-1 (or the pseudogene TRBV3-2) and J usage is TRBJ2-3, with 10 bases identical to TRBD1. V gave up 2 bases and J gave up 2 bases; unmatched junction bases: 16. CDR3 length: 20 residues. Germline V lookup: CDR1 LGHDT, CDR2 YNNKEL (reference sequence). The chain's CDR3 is CASSQNRDRGSIRATDTQYF. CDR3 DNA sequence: TGTGCCAGCAGCCAAAATCGGGACAGGGGAAGTATAAGGGCCACAGATACGCAGTATTTT.

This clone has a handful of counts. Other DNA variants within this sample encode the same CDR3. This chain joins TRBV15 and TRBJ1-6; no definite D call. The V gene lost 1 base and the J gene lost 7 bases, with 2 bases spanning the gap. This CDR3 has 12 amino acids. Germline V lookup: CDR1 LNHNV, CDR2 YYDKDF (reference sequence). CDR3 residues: CATSRVNSPLHF. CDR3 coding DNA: TGTGCCACCAGCAGAGTCAATTCACCCCTCCACTTT.

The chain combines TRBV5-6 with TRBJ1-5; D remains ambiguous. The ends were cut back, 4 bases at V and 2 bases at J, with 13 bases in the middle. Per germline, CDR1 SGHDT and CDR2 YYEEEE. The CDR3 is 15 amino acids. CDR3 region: CASSPGVGGNQPQHF. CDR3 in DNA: TGTGCCAGCAGCCCCGGGGTTGGGGGCAATCAGCCCCAGCATTTT.

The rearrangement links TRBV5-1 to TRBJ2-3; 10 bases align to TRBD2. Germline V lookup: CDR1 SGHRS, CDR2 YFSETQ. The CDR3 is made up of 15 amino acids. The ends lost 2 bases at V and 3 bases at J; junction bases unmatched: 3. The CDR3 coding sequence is TGCGCCAGCAGCTTCGAGCGGGGGGGAACAGATACGCAGTATTTT. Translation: CASSFERGGTDTQYF.

The CDR3 is CASTTIAGVWNEQFF. CDR3 DNA sequence: TGTGCCAGCACCACAATAGCGGGGGTATGGAATGAGCAGTTCTTC. The chain has TRBV3-1 (or the pseudogene TRBV3-2) and TRBJ2-1, with 9 positions matching TRBD2. This CDR3 is built from 15 residues. With V trimmed by 7 bases and J by 7 bases, 11 bases remained unmatched. Germline V gives CDR1 LGHDT, CDR2 YNNKEL (reference sequence).

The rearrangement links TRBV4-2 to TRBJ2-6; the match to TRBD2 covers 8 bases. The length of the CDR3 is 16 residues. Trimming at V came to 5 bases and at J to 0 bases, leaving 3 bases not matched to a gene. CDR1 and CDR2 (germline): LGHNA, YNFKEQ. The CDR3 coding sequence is TGTGCCAGCAGCTACGGGGGGGCCTCTGGGGCCAACGTCCTGACTTTC. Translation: CASSYGGASGANVLTF.

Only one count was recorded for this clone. The CDR3 DNA is TGTGCCAGCAGCCAAGACAGGGACTATGGCTACACCTTC. Residues: CASSQDRDYGYTF. This chain uses TRBV3-1 (or the pseudogene TRBV3-2) with TRBJ1-2, with D possibly being TRBD1 (5 bases). CDR1 and CDR2 (germline): LGHDT, YNNKEL (reference sequence). This CDR3 has 13 amino acids. The ends were cut back, 0 bases at V and 3 bases at J, with 5 bases in the middle.

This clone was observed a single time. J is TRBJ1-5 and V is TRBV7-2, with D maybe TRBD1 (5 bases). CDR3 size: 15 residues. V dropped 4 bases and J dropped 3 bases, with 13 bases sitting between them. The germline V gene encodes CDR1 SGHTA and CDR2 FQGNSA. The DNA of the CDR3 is TGTGCCAGCAGCTCTTTGTCGACAGACAATCAGCCCCAGCATTTT. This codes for CASSSLSTDNQPQHF.

CDR3 in DNA: TGTGCCAGCAGCTTAGGGGCGGGGCATCACCTTACCTTCCAAGAGACCCAGTACTTC. Its protein product is CASSLGAGHHLTFQETQYF. The chain carries TRBV11-2 and TRBJ2-5; tentatively, D is TRBD2 (6 bases). The germline gives CDR1 SGHAT, CDR2 FQNNGV. V lost 1 base and J lost 1, with 22 bases in between. The CDR3 is made up of 19 amino acids. The full variable domain, completed using reference TRBV11-2 and TRBJ2-5, is EAGVAQSPRYKIIEKRQSVAFWCNPISGHATLYWYQQILGQGPKLLIQFQNNGVVDDSQLPKDRFSAERLKGVDSTLKIQPAKLEDSAVYLCASSLGAGHHLTFQETQYFGPGTRLLVL.

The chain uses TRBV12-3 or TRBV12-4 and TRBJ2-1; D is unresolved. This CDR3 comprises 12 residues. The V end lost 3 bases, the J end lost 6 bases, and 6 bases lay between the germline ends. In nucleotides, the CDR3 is TGTGCCAGCAGTTTTTTTATCAATGAGCAGTTCTTC. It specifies CASSFFINEQFF.

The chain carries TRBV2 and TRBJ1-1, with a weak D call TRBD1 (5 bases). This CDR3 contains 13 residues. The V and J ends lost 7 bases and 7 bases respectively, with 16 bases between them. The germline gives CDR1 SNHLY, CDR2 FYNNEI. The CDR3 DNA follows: TGTGCCAGCACGGGACCTCTCAAAGGTGAAGCTTTCTTT. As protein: CASTGPLKGEAFF.

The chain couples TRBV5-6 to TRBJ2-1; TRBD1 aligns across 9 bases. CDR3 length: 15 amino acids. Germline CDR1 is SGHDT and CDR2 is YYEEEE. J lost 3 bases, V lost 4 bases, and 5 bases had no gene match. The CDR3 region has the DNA TGTGCCAGCAGCCCTACAGGGGGCGTCTACAATGAGCAGTTCTTC. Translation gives CASSPTGGVYNEQFF.

In DNA, the CDR3 is TGCGCCAGCAGCTTGACTGATACCTACGAGCAGTACTTC. Translated, it gives CASSLTDTYEQYF. This sequence joins TRBV5-1 and TRBJ2-7; unclear D gene. Germline V gene data show CDR1 as SGHRS and CDR2 as YFSETQ. This CDR3 has 13 amino acids. V shed 1 base and J shed 2 bases, with 7 bases lying between them.

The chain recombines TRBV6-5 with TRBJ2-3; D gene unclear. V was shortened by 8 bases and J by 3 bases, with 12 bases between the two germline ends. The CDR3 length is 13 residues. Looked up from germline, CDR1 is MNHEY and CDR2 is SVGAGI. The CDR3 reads CASGDIGTDTQYF. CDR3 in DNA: TGTGCCAGCGGGGATATCGGGACAGATACGCAGTATTTT.

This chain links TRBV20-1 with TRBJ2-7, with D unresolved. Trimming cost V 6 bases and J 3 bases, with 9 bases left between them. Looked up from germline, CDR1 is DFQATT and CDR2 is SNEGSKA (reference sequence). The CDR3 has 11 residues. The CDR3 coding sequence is TGCAGTGCCCTTTGGGACTACGAGCAGTACTTC. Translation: CSALWDYEQYF.

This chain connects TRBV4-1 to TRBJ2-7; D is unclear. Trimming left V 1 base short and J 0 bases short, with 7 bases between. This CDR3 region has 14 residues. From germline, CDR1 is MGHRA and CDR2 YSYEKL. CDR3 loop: CASSQVVASYEQYF. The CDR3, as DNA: TGCGCCAGCAGCCAAGTGGTAGCCTCCTACGAGCAGTACTTC.

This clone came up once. The CDR3 here is CASSFRSGAGTPETQYF. CDR3 sequence (DNA): TGTGCCAGCAGCTTCCGTAGCGGGGCCGGGACTCCAGAGACCCAGTACTTC. This chain connects TRBV5-4 to TRBJ2-5; TRBD2 matches at 8 bases. The J segment lost 4 bases and the V segment lost 2 bases, leaving 13 bases of the junction unmatched. The germline V gene encodes CDR1 SGHNT and CDR2 YYREEE (reference sequence). The CDR3 has 17 amino acids.